This entry concerns a single TCR beta chain. Its antigen remains unknown. These data are taken from a study of cytomegalovirus exposure and HLA in healthy donors. About the study: The roughly 120 validation repertoires, a later analysis reported, used the same platform as the approximately 700 first-cohort repertoires.

Method: immunoSEQ multiplex PCR; TCRdb's copy keeps in-frame clones and lacks some. The data show about 150,000 clones, approximately 91% seen once. General study findings and limits: Among TCR beta chains, those listed as cytomegalovirus-associated numbered 164. One later analysis, an examination of the 100 to 150 validation repertoires, found that first-cohort TCR clusters tended to co-occur in them. Rarity marked most TCR sequences, yet some public TCRs occurred in many donors.

CDR1 is KGHSH, CDR2 LQKENI, per germline. V shed 3 bases, J shed 0 bases, and the junction held 1 base outside the gene matches. This CDR3 is built from 15 residues. The sample comprised PBMCs. The sequence was obtained from a woman under 30 in good health and CMV-seropositive. The chain has TRBV18 and TRBJ1-3, with TRBD1 identical over 8 bases. CDR3: CASSPDRGSGNTIYF. CDR3 sequence (DNA): TGTGCCAGCTCACCCGACAGGGGCTCTGGAAACACCATATATTTT.